This TCR beta chain is from a study of beta chain features in type 1 diabetes. Per the germline V gene, CDR1 is MNHNS and CDR2 is SASEGT. There are 11 residues in the CDR3. The V end was cut by 10 bases, the J end by 3 bases, with 9 bases between. Every donor provided one heparinised blood draw, which averaged approximately 100 mL. Expressed TCRB transcripts were sequenced, since all the RNA that had been isolated was reverse transcribed. This table comes from immunoSEQ multiplex PCR, and its TCRdb copy is limited to in-frame clones, with some not included. The sample has fewer than 200,000 clones; 10% to 15% are singletons.

The sequenced sample was central memory CD4+ T cells from blood. The TCR was taken from a woman under 30 in good health. This chain uses TRBV6-1 with TRBJ1-1; D gene unclear. The CDR3 protein is CATRGDTEAFF. CDR3 bases: TGTGCCACCCGGGGAGACACTGAAGCTTTCTTT.